This entry lists 24 T cell receptor beta chains sequenced from one sample in a study of blood T cell repertoires in COVID-19. The assay was immunoSEQ multiplex PCR, and TCRdb's table has in-frame clones only and misses some. The sample contains roughly 26,000 clones, approximately 92% of which appear only once. The specimen was peripheral blood. These TCRs come from a human donor in a cohort sampled during active COVID-19.

This chain links TRBV15 with TRBJ1-5; D is unresolved. Trimming took 5 bases from V and 0 from J, leaving 8 bases between them. This CDR3 region has 14 residues. Germline CDR1 and CDR2: LNHNV and YYDKDF (reference sequence). In DNA form, the CDR3 reads TGTGCCACCAGCCAGGTTTATAGCAATCAGCCCCAGCATTTT. Translated: CATSQVYSNQPQHF.

This clone appeared a single time. CDR3 bases: TGTGCCAGCAGACTAACGGGTCCTGAAGCTTTCTTT. Translating it yields CASRLTGPEAFF. V usage is TRBV28 and J usage is TRBJ1-1; D is undetermined. This CDR3 comprises 12 residues. The germline V gene encodes CDR1 MDHEN and CDR2 SYDVKM. V gave up 6 bases and J gave up 6 bases, with 11 bases separating them.

V gene TRBV19 combines with J gene TRBJ1-1, with 8 bases identical to TRBD1. Per the germline V gene, CDR1 is LNHDA and CDR2 is SQIVND (reference sequence). The CDR3 runs to 14 residues. The trim removed 7 bases at V and 0 bases at J, leaving 4 bases unmatched. The CDR3 bases are TGTGCCAGTATCCCGGGACAGGTGAACACTGAAGCTTTCTTT. Amino acid sequence: CASIPGQVNTEAFF.

The chain uses TRBV6-5 and TRBJ1-5, with D hard to call. CDR3 length: 13 residues. The germline gives CDR1 MNHEY, CDR2 SVGAGI. V lost 6 bases, J lost 2 bases, and 8 bases lay in between. Here the CDR3 DNA reads TGTGCCAGCAGCCGAGGTGGCAATCAGCCCCAGCATTTT. Residues: CASSRGGNQPQHF.

This rearrangement joins TRBV5-1 to TRBJ2-5, with D possibly TRBD1 on 6 matching bases. The CDR3 spans 14 residues. Trimming shortened V by 4 bases and J by 4 bases, and 14 bases separated the two germline ends. Germline-derived CDR1 and CDR2 are SGHRS and YFSETQ. The CDR3 nucleotides are TGCGCCAGCAGCCCTGGGACATGGGGAGAGACCCAGTACTTC. Encoded protein: CASSPGTWGETQYF.

V and J are TRBV7-9 and TRBJ1-1, with D perhaps TRBD1 (5 bases). V was cut by 5 bases and J by 1 base, with 14 bases left in between. This CDR3 region has 15 residues. Per the germline V gene, CDR1 is SEHNR and CDR2 is FQNEAQ (reference sequence). In nucleotides, the CDR3 is TGTGCCAGCAGCCCCGGGGGACGGCAGAACACTGAAGCTTTCTTT. Translation: CASSPGGRQNTEAFF. The whole variable domain, filled in from reference TRBV7-9 and TRBJ1-1, reads DTGVSQNPRHKITKRGQNVTFRCDPISEHNRLYWYRQTLGQGPEFLTYFQNEAQLEKSRLLSDRFSAERPKGSFSTLEIQRTEQGDSAMYLCASSPGGRQNTEAFFGQGTRLTVV.

The J gene is TRBJ2-5, the V gene TRBV3-1 (or the pseudogene TRBV3-2); D remains unclear. This CDR3 spans 14 amino acids. Germline-derived CDR1 and CDR2 are LGHDT and YNNKEL (reference sequence). V was trimmed by 1 base and J by 4 bases, leaving 10 bases between them. In DNA, the CDR3 is TGTGCCAGCAGCCAAGCCGGGTCCGGAGAGACCCAGTACTTC. Translating gives CASSQAGSGETQYF.

The J gene is TRBJ2-1, the V gene TRBV14; 7 positions match TRBD1. Germline V gene lookup returns CDR1 SGHDN and CDR2 FVKESK. The CDR3 runs 14 residues. V was clipped by 5 bases and J by 4 bases; unmatched bases: 5. DNA for the CDR3: TGTGCCAGCAGCGAGACGGACAGGTACAATGAGCAGTTCTTC. This encodes CASSETDRYNEQFF.

J is TRBJ1-2 and V is TRBV28; TRBD1 matches 10 bases. The J segment lost 4 bases and the V segment lost 1 base, leaving 3 bases of the junction unmatched. In germline, CDR1 is MDHEN, CDR2 SYDVKM. This CDR3 is built from 15 residues. The CDR3 bases are TGTGCCAGCAGTTTATTAGGGACAGGGGTCTATGGCTACACCTTC. Residues: CASSLLGTGVYGYTF.

The gene calls are TRBV5-4 and TRBJ2-5, with a possible D match to TRBD1 (5 bases). Trimming took off 2 bases at V and 5 bases at J, with 16 bases between the two ends. CDR1 and CDR2 (germline): SGHNT, YYREEE (reference sequence). The CDR3 extends over 15 amino acids. The DNA of the CDR3 is TGTGCCAGCAGCTTAGAACAGGTCGACTTGGAGACCCAGTACTTC. This encodes CASSLEQVDLETQYF.

The V call is TRBV9, the J call TRBJ2-5; 9 bases map to TRBD1. V lost 1 base, J lost 4 bases, and 2 bases stayed unmatched. Germline V gene lookup returns CDR1 SGDLS and CDR2 YYNGEE. The CDR3 covers 14 residues. The CDR3 region is CASSVSGQGETQYF. Written as DNA, the CDR3 is TGTGCCAGCAGCGTATCGGGACAGGGAGAGACCCAGTACTTC.

The chain carries TRBV29-1 and TRBJ2-5, with D unresolved. The germline V gene has CDR1 SQVTM and CDR2 ANQGSEA. This CDR3 region has 13 residues. The germline V and J ends were trimmed by 3 bases and 1 base, with 9 bases remaining between them. The CDR3 bases are TGCAGCGTTGAGGCTGCCAGCCAAGAGACCCAGTACTTC. Protein sequence: CSVEAASQETQYF.

The chain combines TRBV4-2 with TRBJ2-5; D possibly corresponds to TRBD1 (5 bases). Germline V lookup: CDR1 LGHNA, CDR2 YNFKEQ. This CDR3 has 16 residues. V lost 0 bases and J lost 3, with 14 bases in between. CDR3 sequence (DNA): TGTGCCAGCAGCCAAGATATAGGGGCGCCGGAAGAGACCCAGTACTTC. Translating gives CASSQDIGAPEETQYF.

The chain carries TRBV2 and TRBJ2-6; perhaps TRBD1 as D (5 bases). Germline CDR1 SNHLY, CDR2 FYNNEI. The CDR3 totals 17 residues. Trimming cost V 6 bases and J 3 bases, with 18 bases left between them. The CDR3 DNA sequence: TGTGCCAGCAGCGTCTCAACAGGTCGCTATGGGGCCAACGTCCTGACTTTC. Translation: CASSVSTGRYGANVLTF.

This clone is a singleton in its sample. The V call is TRBV11-2, the J call TRBJ2-7; 12 nucleotides agree with TRBD2. The CDR3 runs 17 residues. Trimming took 4 bases from V and 6 from J; bases not matched to a gene: 13. Germline lookup yields CDR1 SGHAT and CDR2 FQNNGV. CDR3 DNA sequence: TGTGCCAGCAGCTCGCAGATTCTAGCGGGGGGGCGTGGCGAGCAGTACTTC. Its translation is CASSSQILAGGRGEQYF.

The chain employs TRBV7-9 and TRBJ2-4; maybe TRBD1 (6 bases). V was shortened by 4 bases and J by 6 bases, with 16 bases between the two germline ends. The CDR3 runs to 15 residues. Germline V gene data show CDR1 as SEHNR and CDR2 as FQNEAQ (reference sequence). As DNA, the CDR3 is TGTGCCAGCAGCTCCTCCCGGGACAACAGAAACATTCAGTACTTC. Protein product: CASSSSRDNRNIQYF.

This chain links TRBV28 with TRBJ1-5; a weak D match, TRBD1 (6 bases). CDR1 MDHEN and CDR2 SYDVKM come from the germline V gene. The CDR3 sequence is 16 residues long. Trimming pared 8 bases from V and 0 bases from J, leaving 17 bases between. The CDR3 reads CASWAAGDYSNQPQHF. The CDR3 nucleotides are TGTGCCAGCTGGGCGGCAGGGGACTATAGCAATCAGCCCCAGCATTTT.

This chain connects TRBV6-4 to TRBJ2-2; TRBD2 matches at 10 bases. V was pared by 5 bases and J by 7 bases, with 7 bases of the junction left unmatched. Germline CDR1 and CDR2: MRHNA and SNTAGT. The CDR3 spans 15 residues. Here the CDR3 reads CASSRASGGIGELFF. CDR3 nucleotide sequence: TGTGCCAGCAGTCGGGCTAGCGGGGGAATCGGGGAGCTGTTTTTT.

The genes are TRBV19 and TRBJ2-3; unclear D gene. Germline V gene lookup returns CDR1 LNHDA and CDR2 SQIVND (reference sequence). With 1 base removed from V and 1 base from J, the gap between germline ends came to 6 bases. This CDR3 has 14 amino acids. The CDR3 DNA follows: TGTGCCAGTAGTATAGCGTCCGGCACAGATACGCAGTATTTT. Translation gives CASSIASGTDTQYF.

The chain combines TRBV19 with TRBJ2-7; 8 nucleotides agree with TRBD1. V dropped 1 base and J dropped 9; count of bases not matched to a gene: 17. The CDR3 length is 17 residues. Germline V gene data show CDR1 as LNHDA and CDR2 as SQIVND (reference sequence). The DNA for the CDR3 is TGTGCCAGTAGTATAGCTCTGTGGCGGGACAGGATAGAGGGGCAGTACTTC. Amino acids: CASSIALWRDRIEGQYF.

J is TRBJ2-3 and V is TRBV3-1 (or the pseudogene TRBV3-2); the D gene is possibly TRBD2 (6 bases). Germline V gives CDR1 LGHDT, CDR2 YNNKEL (reference sequence). V lost 0 bases and J lost 0, with 10 bases in between. There are 16 residues in the CDR3. The CDR3 region is CASSQEEGLSTDTQYF. The CDR3, as DNA: TGTGCCAGCAGCCAAGAAGAGGGACTTAGCACAGATACGCAGTATTTT.

The chain combines TRBV3-1 (or the pseudogene TRBV3-2) with TRBJ1-2; weak D call: TRBD1 (6 bases). V was pared by 1 base and J by 4 bases, with 16 bases between. Germline lookup yields CDR1 LGHDT and CDR2 YNNKEL (reference sequence). The CDR3 covers 16 residues. CDR3 in DNA: TGTGCCAGCAGCCAAGGGACAGCCCAACCTATCTATGGCTACACCTTC. It translates to CASSQGTAQPIYGYTF.

Here the CDR3 reads CASSQDTPGAENGPQHF. The CDR3 nucleotides are TGTGCCAGCAGCCAAGATACACCTGGGGCAGAGAACGGGCCCCAGCATTTT. This rearrangement joins TRBV3-1 (or the pseudogene TRBV3-2) to TRBJ1-5, with a weak D call TRBD1 (5 bases). The CDR3 covers 17 residues. CDR1 is LGHDT and CDR2 is YNNKEL in the germline V gene (reference sequence). V was trimmed by 0 bases and J by 9 bases, leaving 21 bases between them.

This clone has a single count. The rearrangement uses TRBV2 and TRBJ2-7; TRBD2 aligns across 9 bases. V was pared by 6 bases and J by 2 bases, with 8 bases of the junction left unmatched. The CDR3 has 15 residues. CDR1 is SNHLY, CDR2 FYNNEI, per germline. The CDR3: CASSLGLADPYEQYF. CDR3 nucleotides: TGTGCCAGCAGCTTGGGACTAGCCGATCCCTACGAGCAGTACTTC.